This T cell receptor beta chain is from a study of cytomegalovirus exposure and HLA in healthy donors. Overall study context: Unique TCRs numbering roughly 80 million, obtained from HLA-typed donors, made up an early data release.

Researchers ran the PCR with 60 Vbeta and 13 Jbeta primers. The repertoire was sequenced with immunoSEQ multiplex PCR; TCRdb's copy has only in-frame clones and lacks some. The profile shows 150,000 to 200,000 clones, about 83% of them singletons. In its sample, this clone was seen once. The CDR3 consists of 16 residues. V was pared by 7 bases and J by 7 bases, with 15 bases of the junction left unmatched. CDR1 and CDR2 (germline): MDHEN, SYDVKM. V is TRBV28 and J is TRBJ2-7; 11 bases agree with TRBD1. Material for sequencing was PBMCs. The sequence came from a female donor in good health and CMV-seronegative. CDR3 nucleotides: TGTGCCAGCACCGCCGGAGGGACAGGGGGGATTAGGGAGCAGTACTTC. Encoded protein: CASTAGGTGGIREQYF.